Each of the 8 T cell receptor beta chains below was sequenced from the same sample in a study of blood T cells in healthy people across ages. With a J-beta primer mix and a sample-barcoded 5' primer, a second PCR ran about 7 to 12 cycles. TCRdb re-called the 5' RACE reads with MiXCR, one entry per CDR3 protein. The sample includes about 2 million distinct CDR3 sequences, about 50% of them seen just once. The specimen sequenced was blood. These receptors were obtained from a woman between 40 and 55 years old in good health.

This chain links TRBV28 with TRBJ1-6; a possible D gene is TRBD1 (5 bases). The CDR3 covers 13 residues. Trimming cost V 2 bases and J 13 bases, with 12 bases left between them. The V gene's germline CDR1 is MDHEN and CDR2 SYDVKM. The CDR3 DNA reads as TGTGCCAGCAGTTTACCCGGGGCGTCGCCCCTCCACTTT. It yields the protein CASSLPGASPLHF.

V is TRBV7-2 and J is TRBJ2-1, with unresolved D. Germline V gene lookup returns CDR1 SGHTA and CDR2 FQGNSA. V was pared by 4 bases and J by 10 bases, with 8 bases between. The CDR3 runs to 11 residues. Here the CDR3 reads CASSYTGEQFF. CDR3 bases: TGTGCCAGCAGCTACACCGGGGAGCAGTTCTTC.

Only one count was recorded for this clonotype. The gene calls are TRBV20-1 and TRBJ2-7; D may be TRBD1 (5 bases). Germline lookup yields CDR1 DFQATT and CDR2 SNEGSKA (reference sequence). V was clipped by 5 bases and J by 0 bases, with 14 bases between them. The CDR3 spans 14 residues. The DNA of the CDR3 is TGCAGTGCTTCAGGGAACCTTCCCTCCTACGAGCAGTACTTC. This encodes CSASGNLPSYEQYF.

This clonotype was counted between two and nine times. The V and J genes are TRBV12-3 or TRBV12-4 and TRBJ1-2; TRBD1 matches at 7 bases. There are 15 residues in the CDR3. V was clipped by 5 bases and J by 0 bases; unmatched bases: 6. CDR3 sequence (DNA): TGTGCCAGCAGTCAAGGGACAGTTACTAACTATGGCTACACCTTC. This codes for CASSQGTVTNYGYTF.

This chain links TRBV29-1 with TRBJ2-7; 8 bases match TRBD2. Trimming removed 7 bases from V and 7 bases from J; junction bases left unmatched: 12. The CDR3 length is 13 residues. Germline CDR1 reads SQVTM; CDR2 reads ANQGSEA. The CDR3 loop is CSARAGDLGEQYF. The CDR3 nucleotides read TGCAGCGCTCGAGCGGGGGATTTGGGGGAGCAGTACTTC.

The chain carries TRBV20-1 and TRBJ2-1; 10 positions agree with TRBD2. The CDR3 spans 16 residues. The V gene end was trimmed by 4 bases and the J gene end by 8 bases; junction bases not matched to a gene: 14. Germline CDR1 and CDR2: DFQATT and SNEGSKA (reference sequence). Here the CDR3 reads CSATHILRLAGHEQFF. CDR3 bases: TGCAGTGCTACACACATCCTTAGACTAGCGGGCCATGAGCAGTTCTTC.

This clonotype was seen a handful of times. CDR3 DNA: TGCGCCAGCAGCATTCGAGGGGGGGCCGGTACAGATACGCAGTATTTT. Its translation is CASSIRGGAGTDTQYF. The chain carries TRBV5-1 and TRBJ2-3, with D possibly being TRBD2 (7 bases). The length of the CDR3 is 16 residues. CDR1 is SGHRS, CDR2 YFSETQ, per germline. The V and J ends lost 4 bases and 3 bases respectively, with 18 bases between them.

The chain uses TRBV2 and TRBJ2-3; tentatively, D is TRBD2 (5 bases). V gave up 7 bases and J gave up 0 bases, with 8 bases separating them. The CDR3 runs 13 residues. Germline-derived CDR1 and CDR2 are SNHLY and FYNNEI. The CDR3 nucleotides are TGTGCCAGCATCGAGGGTAGCACAGATACGCAGTATTTT. It codes for CASIEGSTDTQYF.